These T cell receptor beta chains were read from a single sample in a study of early T cells in non-severe SARS-CoV-2 infection. TCRdb processed the 5' RACE reads anew with MiXCR; each CDR3 protein has one entry. The top ten hold roughly 15% of the sample, which has 60,000 or so distinct CDR3 sequences, about 8.9% seen once. Sequenced input: whole blood. These receptors all stem from an adult who was a healthcare worker with PCR-confirmed SARS-CoV-2 infection or an uninfected control (not recorded which). Each CDR3 is given without its conserved first and last residue.

j_gene	v_gene	CDR3aa
TRBJ2-7	TRBV12-3/TRBV12-4	ASKSGTGIYEQY
TRBJ2-3	TRBV6-6	ASREYTDTQY
TRBJ1-6	TRBV6-4	ASSPDSTNSPLH
TRBJ1-4	TRBV10-3	AISDSDREKLF
TRBJ2-1	TRBV7-9	ASLGANEQF
TRBJ2-7	TRBV7-2	ASSPRTNYEQY
TRBJ2-1	TRBV5-1	ASQDRADYNEQF
TRBJ1-3	TRBV29-1	SVALPGNTIY
TRBJ1-2	TRBV29-1	SVEVSNYGYT
TRBJ2-7	TRBV7-8	ASSSDRGLSEQY
TRBJ2-5	TRBV30	AWSVKTWGDQETQY
TRBJ1-3	TRBV3-1	ASSQDRQFVDTIY
TRBJ1-6	TRBV10-3	AISGQLDSPLH
TRBJ2-2	TRBV6-2/TRBV6-3	ASSFTSGITGELF
TRBJ2-5	TRBV3-1	ASSQLGEETQY
TRBJ1-1	TRBV29-1	SVEGGTEAF
TRBJ1-6	TRBV18	ASSPSRGGDSPLH
TRBJ1-1	TRBV28	ASTHAQTGANTEAF
TRBJ1-2	TRBV29-1	SVEVPGAGVYGYT
TRBJ1-2	TRBV29-1	SVGETYGYT
TRBJ2-1	TRBV4-1	ASSQVAASVNEQF
TRBJ2-7	TRBV29-1	SVQVHSYEQY
TRBJ2-4	TRBV19	ASSPGRLAKNIQY
TRBJ2-7	TRBV20-1	SARDPSADYEQY
TRBJ2-5	TRBV29-1	SVERDRVETQY
TRBJ2-1	TRBV4-3	ASSKGLAGSWSYNEQF
TRBJ1-1	TRBV12-3/TRBV12-4	ASSSRENTEAF
TRBJ2-5	TRBV20-1	SATNRDRGRETQY
TRBJ2-3	TRBV5-1	ASSFVSSTDTQY
TRBJ2-3	TRBV6-2/TRBV6-3	ASSYSGDTQY
TRBJ1-3	TRBV7-9	ASSSGTTGNTIY
TRBJ2-7	TRBV19	ASHQLLEEGSYEQY
TRBJ1-1	TRBV6-2/TRBV6-3	ASTLGQVGTEAF
TRBJ2-2	TRBV27	ASSLGLAGTGELF
TRBJ2-3	TRBV4-3	ASSQATSGRADTQY
TRBJ2-7	TRBV11-2	ASSSRLAGFPYEQY
TRBJ2-7	TRBV12-3/TRBV12-4	ASRNYRDREGEQY
TRBJ2-7	TRBV6-6	ASSYSRTMTGEIAYEQY
TRBJ2-2	TRBV28	ASSYGGLTNTGELF
TRBJ1-1	TRBV7-9	ASSLVVGERGTEAF
TRBJ2-1	TRBV2	ASNGEGQYNEQF
TRBJ1-4	TRBV4-3	ASSQDPWAGQGVVATNEKLF
TRBJ2-5	TRBV10-3	AISVFRGLEETQY
TRBJ2-3	TRBV10-3	AITAGDGTDTQY
TRBJ2-1	TRBV20-1	SARGQGIHEQF
TRBJ2-3	TRBV23-1	ASSQFRCPPNTDTQY
TRBJ2-1	TRBV6-5	ASTPLRDNEQF